This T cell receptor beta chain was sequenced in a study of T-cell reconstitution after alpha-beta-depleted transplantation in children. Findings and limits, study-wide: Surviving recipient T cells and thymic progenitors produced the high day-60 TCRbeta diversity seen in some patients. T-cell counts and diversity at one year post-transplant came mainly from newly produced T cells.

The germline V gene encodes CDR1 SQVTM and CDR2 ANQGSEA. CDR3 length: 13 residues. Trimming shortened V by 5 bases and J by 2 bases, and 12 bases separated the two germline ends. A word on this clonotype: Its specificity is not known.

Preparing the TCRbeta library involved the use of unique molecular identifiers. Using its own MiXCR run on the PCR reads, TCRdb lists one record per CDR3 protein. Among about 300,000 distinct CDR3 sequences listed, around 7.1% were seen once. The rearrangement links TRBV29-1 to TRBJ1-2, with D perhaps matching TRBD1 (5 bases). The TCR was taken from a female patient aged 2-10 years who had a stem cell transplant for Fanconi anemia, so the T cells may come from the graft donor. Sequencing used peripheral blood, obtained 360 days after TCRalphabeta/CD19-depleted stem cell transplant. In nucleotides, the CDR3 is TGCAGCGTTATCCGGGGCCAAAACTATGGCTACACCTTC. Encoded protein: CSVIRGQNYGYTF.